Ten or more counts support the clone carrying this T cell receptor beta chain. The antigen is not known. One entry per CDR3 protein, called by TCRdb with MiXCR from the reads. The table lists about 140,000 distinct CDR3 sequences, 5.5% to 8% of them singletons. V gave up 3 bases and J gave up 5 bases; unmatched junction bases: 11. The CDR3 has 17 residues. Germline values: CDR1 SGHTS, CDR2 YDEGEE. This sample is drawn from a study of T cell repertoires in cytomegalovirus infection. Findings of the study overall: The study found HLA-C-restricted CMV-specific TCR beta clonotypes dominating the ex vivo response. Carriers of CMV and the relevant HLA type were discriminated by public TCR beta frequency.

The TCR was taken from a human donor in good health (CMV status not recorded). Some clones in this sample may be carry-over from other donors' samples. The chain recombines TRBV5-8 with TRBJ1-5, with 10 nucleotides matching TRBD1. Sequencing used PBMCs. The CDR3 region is CASSSGTGEMWDQPQHF. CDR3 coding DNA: TGTGCCAGCAGCTCCGGGACAGGGGAAATGTGGGATCAGCCCCAGCATTTT.